This TCR beta chain originates from a study of shared clonotypes between healthy human individuals. Overall study results and limits: Only blood was sampled; tissue repertoires likely differ.

The protocol was immunoSEQ multiplex PCR, while the TCRdb copy is restricted to in-frame clones and leaves out a portion. Of 760,000 or so clones in the sample, around 96% are singletons; the top ten hold under 0.3%. Details on this clone: Antigen: not known.

Terminally differentiated effector memory CD45RA+ cells were left out of the naive CD8 fraction, which was CD45RO-negative and positively selected for CCR7. Sequencing used naive CD8+ T cells sorted from blood. This receptor was taken from a man younger than 45 in good health.

The CDR3 DNA sequence: TGCGCCAGCAAATTTGGACAGGGGAGCTCCTACGAGCAGTACTTC. Its protein is CASKFGQGSSYEQYF. The chain links TRBV10-2 to TRBJ2-7, with TRBD1 identical over 9 bases. CDR3 length: 15 residues. V dropped 7 bases and J dropped 0; count of bases not matched to a gene: 7. The germline V gene has CDR1 WSHSY and CDR2 SAAADI.